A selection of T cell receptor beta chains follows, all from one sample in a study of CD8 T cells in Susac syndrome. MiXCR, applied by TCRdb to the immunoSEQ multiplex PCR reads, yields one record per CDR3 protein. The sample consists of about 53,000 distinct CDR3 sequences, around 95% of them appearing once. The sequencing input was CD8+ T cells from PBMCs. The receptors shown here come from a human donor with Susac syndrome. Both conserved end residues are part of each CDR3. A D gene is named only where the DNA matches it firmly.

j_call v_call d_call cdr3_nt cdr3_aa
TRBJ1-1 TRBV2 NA TGTGCCAGCAGCGACAGGTTGAACACTGAAGCTTTCTTT CASSDRLNTEAFF
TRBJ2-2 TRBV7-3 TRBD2 TGTGCCAGCAGCTTAACATCCCCTAGCGGGGAGAACACCGGGGAGCTGTTTTTT CASSLTSPSGENTGELFF
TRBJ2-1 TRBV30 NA TGTGCCTGGAGTCGTCCGGGGGCTGGCAATGAGCAGTTCTTC CAWSRPGAGNEQFF
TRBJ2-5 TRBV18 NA TGTGCCAGCTCACCACCGGAGGGAACAGAGACCCAGTACTTC CASSPPEGTETQYF
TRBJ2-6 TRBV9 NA TGTGCCAGCAGCGCGAGAAAAATCCCCCCTGGGGCCAACGTCCTGACTTTC CASSARKIPPGANVLTF
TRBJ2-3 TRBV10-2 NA TGCGCCAGCGGAGGACTCATCGATACGCAGTATTTT CASGGLIDTQYF
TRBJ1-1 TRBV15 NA TGTGCCACCAGCAGGCCGACAATTGAAGCTTTCTTT CATSRPTIEAFF
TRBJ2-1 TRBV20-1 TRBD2 TGCAGTGCTAGAGCGGGACTAGCGGTGACTAATGAGCAGTTCTTC CSARAGLAVTNEQFF
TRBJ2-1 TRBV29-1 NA TGCAGCGTTGAAGATACAGGGTACAATGAGCAGTTCTTC CSVEDTGYNEQFF
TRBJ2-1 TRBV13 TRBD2 TGTGCCAGCAGCGTCGGACTAGCGGGGGCCAATGAGCAGTTCTTC CASSVGLAGANEQFF
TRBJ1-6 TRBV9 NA TGTGCCAGCAGTTCGGCCCCCGAGGACTCACCCCTCCACTTT CASSSAPEDSPLHF